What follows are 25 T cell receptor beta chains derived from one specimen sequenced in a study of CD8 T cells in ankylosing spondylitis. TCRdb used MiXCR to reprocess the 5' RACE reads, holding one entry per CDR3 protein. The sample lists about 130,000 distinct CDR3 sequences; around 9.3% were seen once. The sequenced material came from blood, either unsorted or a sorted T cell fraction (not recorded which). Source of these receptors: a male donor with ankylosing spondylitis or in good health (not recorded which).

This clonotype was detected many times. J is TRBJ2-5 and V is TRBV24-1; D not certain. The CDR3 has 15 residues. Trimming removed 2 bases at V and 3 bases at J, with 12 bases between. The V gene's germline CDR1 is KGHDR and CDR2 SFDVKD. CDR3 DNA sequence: TGTGCCACCAGTGATTGGACCGAGGAAAAAGAGACCCAGTACTTC. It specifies CATSDWTEEKETQYF.

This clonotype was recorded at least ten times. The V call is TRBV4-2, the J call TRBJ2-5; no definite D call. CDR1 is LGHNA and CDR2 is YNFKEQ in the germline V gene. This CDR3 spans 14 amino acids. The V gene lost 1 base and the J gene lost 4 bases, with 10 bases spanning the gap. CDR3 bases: TGTGCCAGCAGCCAAGGCCAGGACCGAGAGACCCAGTACTTC. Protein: CASSQGQDRETQYF.

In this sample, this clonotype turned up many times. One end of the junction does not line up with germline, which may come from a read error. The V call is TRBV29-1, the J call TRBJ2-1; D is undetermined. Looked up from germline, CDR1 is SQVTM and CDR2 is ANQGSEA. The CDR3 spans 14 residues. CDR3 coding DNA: TGCAGCGTTGCCCCGCCCAACTCCTTCAATGAGCAGTTCTTC. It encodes CSVAPPNSFNEQFF.

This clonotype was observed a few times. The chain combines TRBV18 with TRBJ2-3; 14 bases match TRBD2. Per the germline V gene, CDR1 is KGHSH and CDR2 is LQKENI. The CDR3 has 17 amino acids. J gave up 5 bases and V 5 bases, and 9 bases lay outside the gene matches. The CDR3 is CASSTGTSGRLGDTQYF. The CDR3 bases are TGTGCCAGCTCAACTGGGACTAGCGGGAGATTGGGAGATACGCAGTATTTT.

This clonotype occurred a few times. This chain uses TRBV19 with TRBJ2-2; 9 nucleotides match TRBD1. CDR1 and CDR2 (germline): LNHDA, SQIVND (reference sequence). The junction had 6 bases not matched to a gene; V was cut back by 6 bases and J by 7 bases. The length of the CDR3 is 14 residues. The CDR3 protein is CASSRTGDGGELFF. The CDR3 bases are TGTGCCAGTAGCCGGACAGGGGACGGCGGGGAGCTGTTTTTT.

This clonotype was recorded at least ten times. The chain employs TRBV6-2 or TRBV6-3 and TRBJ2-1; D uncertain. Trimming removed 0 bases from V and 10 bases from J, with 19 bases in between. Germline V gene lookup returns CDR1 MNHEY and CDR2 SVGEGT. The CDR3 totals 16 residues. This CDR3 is CASSYSSLPPFGEQFF. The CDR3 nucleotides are TGTGCCAGCAGTTACTCGAGCCTGCCTCCTTTTGGGGAGCAGTTCTTC.

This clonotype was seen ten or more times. CDR3: CATGSNEQFF. DNA for the CDR3: TGTGCCACCGGTTCGAATGAGCAGTTCTTC. This chain links TRBV15 with TRBJ2-1; no definite D call. CDR1 and CDR2 (germline): LNHNV, YYDKDF (reference sequence). The CDR3 runs 10 residues. V lost 8 bases and J 7 bases, leaving 6 bases between the germline ends. The variable domain in full, with the rest retrieved from reference TRBV15 and TRBJ2-1, is DAMVIQNPRYQVTQFGKPVTLSCSQTLNHNVMYWYQQKSSQAPKLLFHYYDKDFNNEADTPDNFQSRRPNTSFCFLDIRSPGLGDTAMYLCATGSNEQFFGPGTRLTVL.

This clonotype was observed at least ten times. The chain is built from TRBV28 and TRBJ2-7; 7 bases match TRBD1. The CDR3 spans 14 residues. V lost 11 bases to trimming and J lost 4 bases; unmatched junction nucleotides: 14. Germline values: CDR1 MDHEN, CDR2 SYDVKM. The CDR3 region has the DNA TGTGCCTCAAACAGGGGTACAAACCGTTACGAGCAGTACTTC. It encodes CASNRGTNRYEQYF.

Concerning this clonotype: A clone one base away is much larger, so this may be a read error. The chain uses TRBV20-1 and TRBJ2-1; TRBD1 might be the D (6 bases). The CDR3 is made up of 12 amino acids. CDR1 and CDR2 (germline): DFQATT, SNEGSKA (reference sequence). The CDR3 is CSAGTTYNEHFF. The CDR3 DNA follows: TGCAGTGCCGGGACAACCTACAATGAGCACTTCTTC.

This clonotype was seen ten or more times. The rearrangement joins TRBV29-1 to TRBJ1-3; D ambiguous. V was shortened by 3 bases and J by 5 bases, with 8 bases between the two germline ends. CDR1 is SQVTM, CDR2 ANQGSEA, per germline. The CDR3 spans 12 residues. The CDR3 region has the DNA TGCAGCGTTGATGACGGTAGAAACACCATATATTTT. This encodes CSVDDGRNTIYF. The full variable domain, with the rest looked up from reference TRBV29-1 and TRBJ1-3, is SAVISQKPSRDICQRGTSLTIQCQVDSQVTMMFWYRQQPGQSLTLIATANQGSEATYESGFVIDKFPISRPNLTFSTLTVSNMSPEDSSIYLCSVDDGRNTIYFGEGSWLTVV.

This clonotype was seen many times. CDR3 amino acids: CSARQANNLDGYTF. The CDR3, as DNA: TGCAGTGCTAGGCAGGCCAATAATCTTGATGGCTACACCTTC. The chain combines TRBV20-1 with TRBJ1-2; the D is unclear. V shed 3 bases and J shed 6 bases, with 17 bases lying between them. Germline V gene sequence: CDR1 DFQATT, CDR2 SNEGSKA (reference sequence). The CDR3 consists of 14 residues.

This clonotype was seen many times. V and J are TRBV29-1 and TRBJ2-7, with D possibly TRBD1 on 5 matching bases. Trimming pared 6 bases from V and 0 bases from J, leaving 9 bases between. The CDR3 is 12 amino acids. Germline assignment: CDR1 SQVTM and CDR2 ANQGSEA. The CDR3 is CSVVRDSYEQYF. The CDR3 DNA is TGCAGCGTGGTCAGGGACTCCTACGAGCAGTACTTC.

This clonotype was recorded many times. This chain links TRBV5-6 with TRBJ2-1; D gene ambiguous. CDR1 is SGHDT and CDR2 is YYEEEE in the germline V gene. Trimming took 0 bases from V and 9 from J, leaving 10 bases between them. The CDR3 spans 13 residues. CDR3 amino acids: CASSLEVLGEQFF. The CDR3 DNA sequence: TGTGCCAGCAGCTTGGAAGTATTGGGTGAGCAGTTCTTC.

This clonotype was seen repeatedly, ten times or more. Written as DNA, the CDR3 is TGTGCCAGCAGCTTCAGGACTAGCGGGAGGTACGAGCAGTACTTC. Its protein product is CASSFRTSGRYEQYF. V and J are TRBV11-2 and TRBJ2-7; 14 bases are a match to TRBD2. The CDR3 totals 15 residues. Germline CDR1 reads SGHAT; CDR2 reads FQNNGV. Trimming removed 3 bases from V and 4 bases from J; junction bases left unmatched: 2.

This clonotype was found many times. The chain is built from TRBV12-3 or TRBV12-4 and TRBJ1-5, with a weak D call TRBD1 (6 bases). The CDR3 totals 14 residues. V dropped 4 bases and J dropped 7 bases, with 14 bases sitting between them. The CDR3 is CASSSQGRGQPQHF. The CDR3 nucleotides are TGTGCCAGCAGTTCCCAGGGGCGAGGCCAGCCCCAGCATTTT.

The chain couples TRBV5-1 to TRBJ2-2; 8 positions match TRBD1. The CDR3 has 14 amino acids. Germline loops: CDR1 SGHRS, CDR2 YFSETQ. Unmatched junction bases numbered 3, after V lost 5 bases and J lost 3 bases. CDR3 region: CASRQTGDTGELFF. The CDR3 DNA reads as TGCGCCAGCAGGCAGACAGGGGACACCGGGGAGCTGTTTTTT.

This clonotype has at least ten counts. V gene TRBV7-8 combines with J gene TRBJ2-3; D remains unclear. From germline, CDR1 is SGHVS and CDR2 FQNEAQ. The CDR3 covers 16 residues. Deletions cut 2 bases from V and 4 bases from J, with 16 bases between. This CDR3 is CASSLRAGPRADTQYF. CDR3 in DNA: TGTGCCAGCAGCTTACGGGCAGGCCCACGCGCAGATACGCAGTATTTT.

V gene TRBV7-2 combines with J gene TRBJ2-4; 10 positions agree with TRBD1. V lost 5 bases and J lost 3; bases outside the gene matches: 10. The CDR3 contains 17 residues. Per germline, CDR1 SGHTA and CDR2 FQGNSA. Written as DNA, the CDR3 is TGTGCCAGCAGCCGGGGGACAGGGGTATATTTCAAAAACATTCAGTACTTC. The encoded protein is CASSRGTGVYFKNIQYF.

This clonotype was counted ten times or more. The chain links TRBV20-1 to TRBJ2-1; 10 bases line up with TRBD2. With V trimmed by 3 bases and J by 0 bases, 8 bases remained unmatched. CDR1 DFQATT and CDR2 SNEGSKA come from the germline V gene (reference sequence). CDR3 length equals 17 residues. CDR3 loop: CSARDKREGLSYNEQFF. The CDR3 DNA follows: TGCAGTGCTAGGGATAAGCGGGAGGGCCTCTCCTACAATGAGCAGTTCTTC.

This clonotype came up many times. The CDR3 loop is CASSLLGQEVPDTQYF. The CDR3 DNA sequence: TGTGCCAGCAGCTTGTTGGGACAGGAGGTCCCAGATACGCAGTATTTT. The V gene is TRBV7-3, the J gene TRBJ2-3; 8 bases agree with TRBD1. The CDR3 totals 16 residues. Germline CDR1 SGHTA, CDR2 FQGTGA. The trim removed 3 bases at V and 4 bases at J, leaving 9 bases unmatched.

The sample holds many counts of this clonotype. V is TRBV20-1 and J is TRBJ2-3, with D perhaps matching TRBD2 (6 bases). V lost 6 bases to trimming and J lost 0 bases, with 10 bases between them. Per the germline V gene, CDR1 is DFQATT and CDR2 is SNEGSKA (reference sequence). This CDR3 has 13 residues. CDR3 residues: CSARLASTDTQYF. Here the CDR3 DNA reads TGCAGTGCGAGGCTAGCGAGCACAGATACGCAGTATTTT.

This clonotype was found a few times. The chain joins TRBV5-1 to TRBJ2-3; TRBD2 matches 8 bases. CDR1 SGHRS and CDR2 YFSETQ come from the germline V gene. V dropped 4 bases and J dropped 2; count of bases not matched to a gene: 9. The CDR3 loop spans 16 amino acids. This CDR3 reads CASSGKLAVSTDTQYF. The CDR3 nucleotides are TGCGCCAGCAGCGGTAAACTAGCGGTATCCACAGATACGCAGTATTTT.

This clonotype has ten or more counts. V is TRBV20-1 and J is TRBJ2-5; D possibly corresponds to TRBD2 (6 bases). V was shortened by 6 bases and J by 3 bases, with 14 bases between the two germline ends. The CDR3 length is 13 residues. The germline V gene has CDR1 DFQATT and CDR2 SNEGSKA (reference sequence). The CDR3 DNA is TGCAGTGCCGAGCCGGGAGTTAAAGAGACCCAGTACTTC. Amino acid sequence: CSAEPGVKETQYF.

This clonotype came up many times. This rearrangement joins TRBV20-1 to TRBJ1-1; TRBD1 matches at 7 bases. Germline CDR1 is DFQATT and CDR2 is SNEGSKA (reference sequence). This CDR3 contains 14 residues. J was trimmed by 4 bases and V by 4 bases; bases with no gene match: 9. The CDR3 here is CSATTLTGPTEAFF. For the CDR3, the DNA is TGCAGTGCTACGACCTTGACAGGGCCCACTGAAGCTTTCTTT.

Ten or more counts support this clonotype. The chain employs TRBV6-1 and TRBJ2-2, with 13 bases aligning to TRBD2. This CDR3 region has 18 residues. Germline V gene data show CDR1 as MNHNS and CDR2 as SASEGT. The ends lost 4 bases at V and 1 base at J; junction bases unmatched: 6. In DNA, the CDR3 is TGTGCCAGCAGTGGGACTAGCGGGAGAACAGGGAACACCGGGGAGCTGTTTTTT. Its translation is CASSGTSGRTGNTGELFF.